A single sample gave rise to the 24 T cell receptor beta chains below, sequenced in a study of shared clonotypes between healthy human individuals. Some clones are missing from TCRdb's copy, which holds only in-frame ones; the method was immunoSEQ multiplex PCR. Found here are around 940,000 clones, roughly 72% of them singletons; the top ten hold around 1.5%. The sample comprised memory CD4+ T cells sorted from blood. Documented subset: CD45RA-negative fraction. The receptors originated from a man aged 18 to 30 in good health.

The J gene is TRBJ1-2, the V gene TRBV30, with D perhaps matching TRBD1 (5 bases). V was cut by 4 bases and J by 0 bases, with 18 bases left in between. In germline, CDR1 is GTSNPN, CDR2 SVGIG (reference sequence). The CDR3 covers 16 residues. The CDR3 protein is CAWMILAAGPNYGYTF. For the CDR3, the DNA is TGTGCCTGGATGATACTGGCGGCAGGGCCTAACTATGGCTACACCTTC.

This clone was seen a handful of times. The chain joins TRBV20-1 to TRBJ2-7; TRBD1 might be the D (5 bases). The V gene's germline CDR1 is DFQATT and CDR2 SNEGSKA (reference sequence). Trimming cost V 6 bases and J 4 bases, with 10 bases left between them. This CDR3 has 11 residues. The CDR3 loop is CSAATEYEQYF. The DNA of the CDR3 is TGCAGTGCCGCGACAGAGTACGAGCAGTACTTC.

The gene calls are TRBV5-1 and TRBJ1-4, with TRBD1 as a possible D gene (6 bases). The V end lost 4 bases, the J end lost 6 bases, and 16 bases lay between the germline ends. Germline values: CDR1 SGHRS, CDR2 YFSETQ. The CDR3 contains 15 residues. The CDR3 protein is CASSAQGNRDEKLFF. The CDR3 DNA reads as TGCGCCAGCAGCGCGCAGGGGAATCGGGATGAAAAACTGTTTTTT.

This clone was seen once. The rearrangement links TRBV10-3 to TRBJ2-6; maybe TRBD1 (6 bases). Trimming took off 7 bases at V and 2 bases at J, with 15 bases between the two ends. CDR1 ENHRY and CDR2 SYGVKD come from the germline V gene. The CDR3 has 16 amino acids. CDR3 in DNA: TGTGCCATCACCCAGGGGTGGGGTACTGGGGCCAACGTCCTGACTTTC. It codes for CAITQGWGTGANVLTF.

This sequence joins TRBV9 and TRBJ2-3, with D possibly TRBD2 on 6 matching bases. This CDR3 spans 15 amino acids. Germline lookup yields CDR1 SGDLS and CDR2 YYNGEE. V lost 4 bases and J lost 0, with 12 bases in between. This chain's CDR3 is CASSSTGTSTDTQYF. CDR3 DNA: TGTGCCAGCAGCTCGACCGGGACTAGCACAGATACGCAGTATTTT. Based on the CDR3 plus reference TRBV9 and TRBJ2-3, the full variable domain is DSGVTQTPKHLITATGQRVTLRCSPRSGDLSVYWYQQSLDQGLQFLIQYYNGEERAKGNILERFSAQQFPDLHSELNLSSLELGDSALYFCASSSTGTSTDTQYFGPGTRLTVL.

The chain couples TRBV7-9 to TRBJ1-2; maybe TRBD1 (5 bases). The germline V and J ends were trimmed by 2 bases and 4 bases, with 14 bases remaining between them. The CDR3 is 15 residues long. Germline assignment: CDR1 SEHNR and CDR2 FQNEAQ (reference sequence). DNA for the CDR3: TGTGCCAGCAGCTTACCGGGACCCGGGGCCTATGGCTACACCTTC. Translated: CASSLPGPGAYGYTF.

This chain joins TRBV9 and TRBJ2-1, with D maybe TRBD1 (5 bases). Germline assignment: CDR1 SGDLS and CDR2 YYNGEE. V gave up 0 bases and J gave up 5 bases, with 6 bases separating them. This CDR3 spans 13 amino acids. The CDR3 reads CASSVAGNNEQFF. CDR3 nucleotides: TGTGCCAGCAGCGTAGCAGGGAACAATGAGCAGTTCTTC.

This clone was observed a handful of times. J is TRBJ2-5 and V is TRBV5-1; TRBD2 aligns across 13 bases. V lost 6 bases, J lost 2 bases, and 16 bases stayed unmatched. The CDR3 runs to 19 residues. Germline CDR1 SGHRS, CDR2 YFSETQ. Written as DNA, the CDR3 is TGCGCCAGCAAAAACAGGGTGGGACCGGGACTAGCGGGACAAGAGACCCAGTACTTC. Translated, it gives CASKNRVGPGLAGQETQYF.

The sample holds a few counts of this clone. V gene TRBV5-1 combines with J gene TRBJ1-4, with 8 nucleotides matching TRBD1. The CDR3 length is 15 residues. V dropped 4 bases and J dropped 8; count of bases not matched to a gene: 10. CDR1 and CDR2 from the germline V gene are SGHRS and YFSETQ. The CDR3 sequence is CASSDGGTGGEKLFF. In nucleotides, the CDR3 is TGCGCCAGCAGCGATGGCGGGACAGGTGGGGAAAAACTGTTTTTT.

The V call is TRBV7-2, the J call TRBJ2-5; D is uncertain. The CDR3 runs to 13 residues. Trimming pared 8 bases from V and 2 bases from J, leaving 12 bases between. The germline CDR1 and CDR2 sequences are SGHTA and FQGNSA. The CDR3, as DNA: TGTGCCAGCGCCTCCCTGCGTCAAGAGACCCAGTACTTC. It translates to CASASLRQETQYF.

The chain carries TRBV5-1 and TRBJ2-2, with D perhaps given as TRBD1 or TRBD2 (6 bases each). V was cut by 0 bases and J by 4 bases, with 13 bases left in between. Germline values: CDR1 SGHRS, CDR2 YFSETQ. The CDR3 totals 16 residues. Here the CDR3 DNA reads TGCGCCAGCAGCTTGGTATCGGGGGCAAGCACCGGGGAGCTGTTTTTT. This gives the protein CASSLVSGASTGELFF.

J is TRBJ1-2 and V is TRBV29-1; TRBD1 agrees at 10 bases. The CDR3 is 11 amino acids. Germline loops: CDR1 SQVTM, CDR2 ANQGSEA. V was clipped by 4 bases and J by 7 bases; unmatched bases: 0. CDR3 protein: CSVGQGAGYTF. The CDR3, as DNA: TGCAGCGTTGGACAGGGGGCTGGCTACACCTTC. The full variable domain, in which reference TRBV29-1 and TRBJ1-2 provide the parts outside the CDR3, is SAVISQKPSRDICQRGTSLTIQCQVDSQVTMMFWYRQQPGQSLTLIATANQGSEATYESGFVIDKFPISRPNLTFSTLTVSNMSPEDSSIYLCSVGQGAGYTFGSGTRLTVV.

The rearrangement uses TRBV18 and TRBJ2-2; TRBD2 aligns across 11 bases. CDR1 KGHSH and CDR2 LQKENI come from the germline V gene. There are 16 residues in the CDR3. Trimming took 5 bases from V and 4 from J; bases not matched to a gene: 6. CDR3: CASSELAGAGTGELFF. The CDR3 bases are TGTGCCAGCTCAGAACTAGCGGGAGCGGGCACCGGGGAGCTGTTTTTT.

The chain links TRBV10-1 to TRBJ1-1; 10 nucleotides agree with TRBD1. The J segment lost 10 bases and the V segment lost 3 bases, leaving 11 bases of the junction unmatched. CDR3 length equals 15 residues. Per the germline V gene, CDR1 is WNHNN and CDR2 is SYGVQD (reference sequence). The CDR3 loop is CASSESRQGAGAAFF. CDR3 coding DNA: TGCGCCAGCAGTGAATCAAGACAGGGGGCTGGTGCAGCTTTCTTT.

The chain joins TRBV9 to TRBJ1-6; 9 bases fit TRBD1. V shed 4 bases, J shed 10 bases, and the junction held 9 bases outside the gene matches. Germline loops: CDR1 SGDLS, CDR2 YYNGEE. This CDR3 contains 15 residues. CDR3 sequence: CASSLRTGEGSPLHF. DNA of the CDR3: TGTGCCAGCAGCCTTCGGACAGGGGAGGGATCACCCCTCCACTTT.

The sample holds a few counts of this clone. The chain joins TRBV6-1 to TRBJ1-6; D possibly corresponds to TRBD1 (6 bases). Germline V gives CDR1 MNHNS, CDR2 SASEGT. This CDR3 contains 16 residues. The ends were cut back, 2 bases at V and 8 bases at J, with 16 bases in the middle. Written as DNA, the CDR3 is TGTGCCAGCAGTGAATACAGGGTGCTCCTGGATTCACCCCTCCACTTT. Encoded protein: CASSEYRVLLDSPLHF.

Notes on this clone: Additional DNA sequences in this sample encode the identical CDR3. The rearrangement joins TRBV5-6 to TRBJ2-7; 7 bases match TRBD1. Germline CDR1 reads SGHDT; CDR2 reads YYEEEE. The CDR3 has 12 amino acids. V shed 5 bases, J shed 3 bases, and the junction held 2 bases outside the gene matches. CDR3 region: CASRRDSYEQYF. The CDR3 bases are TGTGCCAGCAGACGGGACAGCTACGAGCAGTACTTC.

This rearrangement joins TRBV14 to TRBJ2-5, with TRBD1 matching over 9 bases. Germline V gene sequence: CDR1 SGHDN, CDR2 FVKESK. The CDR3 has 15 residues. V dropped 2 bases and J dropped 4; count of bases not matched to a gene: 5. Written as DNA, the CDR3 is TGTGCCAGCAGCCAACTACAGGGGGCGGGAGAGACCCAGTACTTC. It encodes CASSQLQGAGETQYF.

The CDR3 DNA reads TGTGCCTGGAGTGGGTCCAGCGGGACGAGGACAGATACGCAGTATTTT. Translating it yields CAWSGSSGTRTDTQYF. The J gene is TRBJ2-3, the V gene TRBV30; 7 bases match TRBD2. This CDR3 region has 16 residues. Germline V lookup: CDR1 GTSNPN, CDR2 SVGIG (reference sequence). With V trimmed by 1 base and J by 3 bases, 10 bases remained unmatched.

The chain carries TRBV23-1 and TRBJ2-5; unclear D gene. TRBV23-1 is recorded as an ORF, its role being uncertain. Trimming stripped 8 bases from V and 5 bases from J, with 15 bases between. The CDR3 is 13 residues long. CDR3 amino acids: CASRTVPLETQYF. The CDR3 coding sequence is TGCGCCAGCCGGACCGTACCCCTGGAGACCCAGTACTTC.

This clone was detected only a few times. The genes are TRBV4-3 and TRBJ2-3, with D unresolved. The V end lost 5 bases, the J end lost 0 bases, and 6 bases lay between the germline ends. There are 13 residues in the CDR3. Per germline, CDR1 LGHNA and CDR2 YSLEER. This CDR3 is CASSATSTDTQYF. CDR3 in DNA: TGCGCCAGCAGCGCCACTAGCACAGATACGCAGTATTTT.

The chain links TRBV9 to TRBJ2-3, with unresolved D. This CDR3 has 13 amino acids. V was shortened by 1 base and J by 4 bases, with 7 bases between the two germline ends. Germline V gene lookup returns CDR1 SGDLS and CDR2 YYNGEE. CDR3 amino acids: CASSVLGPDTQYF. The CDR3 region has the DNA TGTGCCAGCAGCGTACTGGGCCCAGATACGCAGTATTTT.

This rearrangement joins TRBV4-2 to TRBJ2-7; TRBD2 agrees at 10 bases. V lost 4 bases to trimming and J lost 6 bases; unmatched junction nucleotides: 9. This CDR3 is 15 amino acids long. Germline CDR1 reads LGHNA; CDR2 reads YNFKEQ. The CDR3 here is CASSPFTSGTVEQYF. CDR3 DNA sequence: TGTGCCAGCAGCCCATTCACTAGCGGGACAGTCGAGCAGTACTTC.

The chain uses TRBV10-3 and TRBJ2-3; 7 bases match TRBD2. V dropped 7 bases and J dropped 0; count of bases not matched to a gene: 7. The CDR3 runs to 15 residues. Germline CDR1 and CDR2: ENHRY and SYGVKD. CDR3 DNA: TGTGCCATCACGGGGGAGGGGCGAAGCACAGATACGCAGTATTTT. It codes for CAITGEGRSTDTQYF.